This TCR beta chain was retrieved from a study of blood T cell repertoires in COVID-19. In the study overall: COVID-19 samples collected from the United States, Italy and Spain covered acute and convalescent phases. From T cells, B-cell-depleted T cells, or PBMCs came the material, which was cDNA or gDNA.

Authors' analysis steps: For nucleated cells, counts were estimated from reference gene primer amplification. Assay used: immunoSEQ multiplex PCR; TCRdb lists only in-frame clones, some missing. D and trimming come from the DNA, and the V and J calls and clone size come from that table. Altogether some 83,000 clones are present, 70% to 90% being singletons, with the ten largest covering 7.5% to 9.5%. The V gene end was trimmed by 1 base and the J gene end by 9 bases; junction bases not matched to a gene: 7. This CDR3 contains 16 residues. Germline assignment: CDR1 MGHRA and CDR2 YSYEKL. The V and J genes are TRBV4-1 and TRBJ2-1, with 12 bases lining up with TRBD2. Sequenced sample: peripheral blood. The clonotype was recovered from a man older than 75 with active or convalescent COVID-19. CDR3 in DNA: TGCGCCAGCAGCCAAGGTCCTAGCGGGGGGGCGGGTGAGCAGTTCTTC. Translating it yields CASSQGPSGGAGEQFF.